The 13 T cell receptor beta chains below all came from one sample that was sequenced in a study of blood T cells in healthy people across ages. Primed by a sample-barcoded 5' primer and a J-beta primer mix, a second PCR proceeded for about 6 to 12 cycles. TCRdb re-called the 5' RACE reads with MiXCR, one entry per CDR3 protein. The data contain 450,000 to 700,000 distinct CDR3 sequences, approximately 27% of them seen just once; the ten biggest clones take up approximately 17%. The sequenced sample consisted of blood. The receptors here all came from a woman aged 70-85 years in good health.

As regards this clonotype: At one of its ends the junction is not consistent with the germline gene, which may arise from a read error. The rearrangement links TRBV6-5 to TRBJ2-3, with D hard to call. In germline, CDR1 is MNHEY, CDR2 SVGAGI. This CDR3 contains 12 residues. The CDR3 protein is CAGSYSGDTQYF. The CDR3 coding sequence is TGTGCCGGCAGTTATTCTGGGGATACGCAGTATTTT.

The chain combines TRBV20-1 with TRBJ1-5, with 8 bases matching TRBD1. Germline V gene sequence: CDR1 DFQATT, CDR2 SNEGSKA (reference sequence). CDR3 length equals 15 residues. Trimming removed 3 bases from V and 5 bases from J; junction bases left unmatched: 9. The CDR3 region is CSASFAGGADQPQHF. For the CDR3, the DNA is TGCAGTGCTAGTTTCGCAGGGGGCGCAGATCAGCCCCAGCATTTT.

This clonotype showed up many times. The chain joins TRBV29-1 to TRBJ2-7, with 11 nucleotides matching TRBD1. Germline lookup yields CDR1 SQVTM and CDR2 ANQGSEA. After removal of 4 bases from V and 7 bases from J, the junction contained 3 bases not matched to a gene. CDR3 length: 12 amino acids. The CDR3 region is CSVGTGGREQYF. Written as DNA, the CDR3 is TGCAGCGTTGGGACAGGGGGCCGGGAGCAGTACTTC.

The chain links TRBV4-1 to TRBJ1-2; weak D call: TRBD1 (6 bases). The V end was cut by 0 bases, the J end by 8 bases, with 16 bases between. Germline CDR1 reads MGHRA; CDR2 reads YSYEKL. The CDR3 consists of 15 residues. The DNA for the CDR3 is TGCGCCAGCAGCCAAGAGGTAACAGGGTCTGGCGGCTACACCTTC. Its translation: CASSQEVTGSGGYTF.

The chain combines TRBV5-8 with TRBJ1-4; D is unclear. The CDR3 is made up of 14 amino acids. Trimming cost V 1 base and J 4 bases, with 8 bases left between them. Germline CDR1 SGHTS, CDR2 YDEGEE. Here the CDR3 reads CASSLRGGNEKLFF. As DNA, the CDR3 is TGTGCCAGCAGCTTGCGCGGCGGTAATGAAAAACTGTTTTTT. Complete variable domain (other parts from reference TRBV5-8 and TRBJ1-4): EAGVTQSPTHLIKTRGQQATLRCSPISGHTSVYWYQQALGLGLQFLLWYDEGEERNRGNFPPRFSGRQFPNYSSELNVNALELEDSALYLCASSLRGGNEKLFFGSGTQLSVL.

This clonotype was observed a handful of times. The V gene is TRBV20-1, the J gene TRBJ2-3, with D maybe TRBD1 (5 bases). The length of the CDR3 is 14 residues. V lost 6 bases, J lost 3 bases, and 16 bases lay in between. The V gene's germline CDR1 is DFQATT and CDR2 SNEGSKA (reference sequence). This CDR3 reads CSAVTGTGTDTQYF. The CDR3 DNA sequence: TGCAGTGCGGTAACAGGAACCGGGACAGATACGCAGTATTTT.

This chain joins TRBV15 and TRBJ1-4; no clear D. The length of the CDR3 is 15 residues. CDR1 and CDR2 from the germline V gene are LNHNV and YYDKDF (reference sequence). Deletions cut 0 bases from V and 3 bases from J, with 8 bases between. The CDR3 sequence is CATSRDGKANEKLFF. In DNA form, the CDR3 reads TGTGCCACCAGCAGAGATGGAAAGGCTAATGAAAAACTGTTTTTT.

Only a few counts were recorded for this clonotype. The chain employs TRBV7-9 and TRBJ2-2; D might be TRBD2 (7 bases). Germline loops: CDR1 SEHNR, CDR2 FQNEAQ (reference sequence). V lost 0 bases, J lost 4 bases, and 12 bases lay in between. The CDR3 loop spans 16 amino acids. The CDR3 nucleotides are TGTGCCAGCAGCTTAGCGGGGGGGCCCGGCACCGGGGAGCTGTTTTTT. It specifies CASSLAGGPGTGELFF.

The chain links TRBV5-1 to TRBJ1-2; 7 bases are a match to TRBD1. This CDR3 comprises 17 residues. V lost 5 bases and J lost 5; bases outside the gene matches: 18. CDR1 and CDR2 from the germline V gene are SGHRS and YFSETQ. CDR3 in amino acids: CASRMGVAGGIMYGYTF. In DNA, the CDR3 is TGCGCCAGCAGGATGGGTGTCGCAGGGGGGATTATGTATGGCTACACCTTC.

This clonotype showed up just a few times. This chain uses TRBV18 with TRBJ1-4; the D gene is possibly TRBD1 (5 bases). CDR1 KGHSH and CDR2 LQKENI come from the germline V gene. The CDR3 covers 16 residues. V was cut by 0 bases and J by 0 bases, with 8 bases left in between. For the CDR3, the DNA is TGTGCCAGCTCACCACCGAGGGGAGCAACTAATGAAAAACTGTTTTTT. As protein: CASSPPRGATNEKLFF.

The chain is built from TRBV12-5 and TRBJ2-1; D gene ambiguous. This CDR3 region has 15 residues. Germline-derived CDR1 and CDR2 are LGHNT and FRNRAP. V lost 6 bases and J 8 bases, leaving 20 bases between the germline ends. CDR3 residues: CASGRFGFGADEQFF. The CDR3 nucleotides are TGTGCTAGTGGCCGATTCGGGTTTGGAGCCGATGAGCAGTTCTTC.

The chain employs TRBV4-3 and TRBJ1-6, with unresolved D. The ends were cut back, 1 base at V and 6 bases at J, with 10 bases in the middle. Germline V gene sequence: CDR1 LGHNA, CDR2 YSLEER. CDR3 size: 15 residues. The CDR3 nucleotides are TGCGCCAGCAGCCAAGGCGAAGGGATTAATTCACCCCTCCACTTT. Protein sequence: CASSQGEGINSPLHF.

This chain connects TRBV19 to TRBJ1-2, with 8 nucleotides matching TRBD1. Germline CDR1 LNHDA, CDR2 SQIVND (reference sequence). The CDR3 is 15 residues long. Trimming at V came to 6 bases and at J to 3 bases, leaving 9 bases not matched to a gene. CDR3 bases: TGTGCCAGTAGCGGACCGGGACAGGCCTACTATGGCTACACCTTC. Translation: CASSGPGQAYYGYTF.